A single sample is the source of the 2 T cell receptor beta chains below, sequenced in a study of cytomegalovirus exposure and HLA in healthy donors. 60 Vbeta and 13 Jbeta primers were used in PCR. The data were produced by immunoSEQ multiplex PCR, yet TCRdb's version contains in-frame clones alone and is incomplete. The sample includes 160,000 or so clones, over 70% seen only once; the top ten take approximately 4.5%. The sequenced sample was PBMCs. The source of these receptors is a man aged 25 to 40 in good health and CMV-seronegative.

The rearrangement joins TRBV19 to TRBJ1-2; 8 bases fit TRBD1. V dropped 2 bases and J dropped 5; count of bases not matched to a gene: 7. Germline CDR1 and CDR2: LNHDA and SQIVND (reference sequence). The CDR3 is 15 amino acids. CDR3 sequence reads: CASSIRLQGAYGYTF. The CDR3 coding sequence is TGTGCCAGTAGTATAAGATTGCAGGGGGCTTATGGCTACACCTTC.

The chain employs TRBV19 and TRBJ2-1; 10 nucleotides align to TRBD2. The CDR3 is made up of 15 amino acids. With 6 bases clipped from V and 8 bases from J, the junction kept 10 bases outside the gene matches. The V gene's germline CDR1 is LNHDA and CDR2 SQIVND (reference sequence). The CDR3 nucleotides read TGTGCCAGTAGCAGTTCTGCTAGCGGGAGAGATGAGCAGTTCTTC. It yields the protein CASSSSASGRDEQFF. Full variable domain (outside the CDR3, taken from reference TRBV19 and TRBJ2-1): DGGITQSPKYLFRKEGQNVTLSCEQNLNHDAMYWYRQDPGQGLRLIYYSQIVNDFQKGDIAEGYSVSREKKESFPLTVTSAQKNPTAFYLCASSSSASGRDEQFFGPGTRLTVL.